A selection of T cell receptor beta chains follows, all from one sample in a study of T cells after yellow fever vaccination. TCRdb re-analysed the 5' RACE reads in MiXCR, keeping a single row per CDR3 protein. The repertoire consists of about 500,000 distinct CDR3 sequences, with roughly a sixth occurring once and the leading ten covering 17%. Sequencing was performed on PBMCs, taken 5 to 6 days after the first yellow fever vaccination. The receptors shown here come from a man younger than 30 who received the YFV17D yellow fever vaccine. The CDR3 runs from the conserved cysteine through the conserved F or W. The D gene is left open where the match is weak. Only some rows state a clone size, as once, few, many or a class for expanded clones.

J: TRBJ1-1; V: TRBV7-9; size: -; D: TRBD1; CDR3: CASSRPRTGDEAFF; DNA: TGTGCCAGCAGCCGACCAAGGACAGGGGATGAAGCTTTCTTT
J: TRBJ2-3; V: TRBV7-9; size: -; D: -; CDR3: CASSKTSATDTQYF; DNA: TGTGCCAGCAGCAAGACTAGTGCGACAGATACGCAGTATTTT
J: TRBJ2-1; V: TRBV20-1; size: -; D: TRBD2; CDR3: CSASVLGGYSYNEQFF; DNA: TGCAGTGCTAGCGTACTCGGGGGGTACTCCTACAATGAGCAGTTCTTC
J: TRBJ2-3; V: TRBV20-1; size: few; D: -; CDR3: CSAALVGSTDTQYF; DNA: TGCAGTGCTGCCCTGGTGGGCAGCACAGATACGCAGTATTTT
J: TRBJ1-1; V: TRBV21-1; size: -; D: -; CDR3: CASSKRGEGPEAFF; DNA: TGTGCCAGCAGCAAAAGGGGGGAGGGGCCTGAAGCTTTCTTT
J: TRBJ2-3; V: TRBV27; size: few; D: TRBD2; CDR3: CASSSGLAGGPQYF; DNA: TGTGCCAGCAGTTCGGGACTAGCGGGGGGGCCGCAGTATTTT
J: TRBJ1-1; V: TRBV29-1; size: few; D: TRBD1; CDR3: CSVTDRGNTEAFF; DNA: TGCAGCGTTACAGACAGGGGGAACACTGAAGCTTTCTTT
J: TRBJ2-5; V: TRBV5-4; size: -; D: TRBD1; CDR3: CASSSGTGGKTQYF; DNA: TGTGCCAGCAGCTCCGGGACAGGGGGAAAGACCCAGTACTTC
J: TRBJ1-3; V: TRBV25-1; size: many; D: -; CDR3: CASSGGRGGLSGNTIYF; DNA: TGTGCCAGCAGTGGAGGTCGTGGGGGGCTCTCGGGAAACACCATATATTTT
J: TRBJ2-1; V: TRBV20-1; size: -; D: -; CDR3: CSARVPRGSSYNEQFF; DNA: TGCAGTGCTAGAGTACCTCGTGGTAGCTCCTACAATGAGCAGTTCTTC
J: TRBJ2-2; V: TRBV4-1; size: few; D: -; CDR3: CASSQDPAYGMTGELFF; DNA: TGCGCCAGCAGCCAAGACCCAGCGTACGGCATGACCGGGGAGCTGTTTTTT
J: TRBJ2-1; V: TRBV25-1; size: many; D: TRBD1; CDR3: CASSTGVLHNEQFF; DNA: TGTGCCAGCAGTACAGGGGTCCTCCATAATGAGCAGTTCTTC
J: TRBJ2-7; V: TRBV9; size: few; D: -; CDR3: CASSPLGLDYEQYF; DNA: TGTGCCAGCAGCCCTTTGGGGTTAGACTACGAGCAGTACTTC
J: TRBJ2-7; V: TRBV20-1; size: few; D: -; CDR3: CSALKDGVGSYEQYF; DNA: TGCAGTGCTCTTAAGGACGGGGTGGGCTCCTACGAGCAGTACTTC
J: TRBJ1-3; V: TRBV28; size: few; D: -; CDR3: CASREVGNTIYF; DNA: TGTGCCAGCAGGGAAGTAGGAAACACCATATATTTT
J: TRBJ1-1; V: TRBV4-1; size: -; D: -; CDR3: CASSLVSLGPEAFF; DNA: TGCGCCAGCAGCCTGGTCAGTTTAGGACCTGAAGCTTTCTTT
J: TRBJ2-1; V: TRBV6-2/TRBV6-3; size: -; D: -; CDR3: CASSPAGSGNEQFF; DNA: TGTGCCAGCAGTCCCGCGGGTAGCGGCAATGAGCAGTTCTTC
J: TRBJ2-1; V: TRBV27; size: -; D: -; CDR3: CASSSLEGALYNEQFF; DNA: TGTGCCAGCAGTTCCCTGGAGGGGGCCCTTTACAATGAGCAGTTCTTC
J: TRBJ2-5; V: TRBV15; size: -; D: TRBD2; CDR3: CATSRELAGGAEQETQYF; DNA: TGTGCCACCAGCAGAGAACTAGCGGGGGGGGCTGAACAAGAGACCCAGTACTTC
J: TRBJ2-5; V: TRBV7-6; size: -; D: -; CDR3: CASSFTGSQETQYF; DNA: TGTGCCAGCAGCTTCACAGGGTCCCAAGAGACCCAGTACTTC
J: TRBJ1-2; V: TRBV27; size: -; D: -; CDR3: CASSLSRNNYGYTF; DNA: TGTGCCAGCAGTTTGTCCAGGAACAACTATGGCTACACCTTC
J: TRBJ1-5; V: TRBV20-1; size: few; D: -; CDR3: CSARAAPGTGRRQPQHF; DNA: TGCAGTGCTAGAGCTGCGCCCGGGACGGGGAGGCGACAGCCCCAGCATTTT
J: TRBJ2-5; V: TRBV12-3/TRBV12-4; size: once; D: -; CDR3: CASSFTGSREETQYF; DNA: TGTGCCAGCAGTTTTACGGGTAGCAGGGAAGAGACCCAGTACTTC
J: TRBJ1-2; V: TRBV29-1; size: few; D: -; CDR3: CSVERAGGYTF; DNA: TGCAGCGTTGAGCGGGCTGGCGGCTACACCTTC
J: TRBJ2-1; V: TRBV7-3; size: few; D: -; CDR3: CASSLNPSDEQFF; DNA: TGTGCCAGCAGCCTAAATCCTAGTGATGAGCAGTTCTTC
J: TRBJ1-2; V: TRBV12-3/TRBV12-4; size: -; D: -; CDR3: CASSLGPTGAGPYGYTF; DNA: TGTGCCAGCAGCCTTGGACCCACCGGGGCGGGCCCGTATGGCTACACCTTC
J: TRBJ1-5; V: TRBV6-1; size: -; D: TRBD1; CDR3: CASSPGGMGNQPQHF; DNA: TGTGCCAGCAGTCCAGGGGGAATGGGCAATCAGCCCCAGCATTTT
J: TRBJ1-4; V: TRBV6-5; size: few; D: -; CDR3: CASSYKIGEKLFF; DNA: TGTGCCAGCAGTTACAAGATAGGAGAAAAACTGTTTTTT